These T cell receptor beta chains were read from a single sample in a study of T cells in localized non-small cell lung cancer. Libraries were prepared by immunoSEQ multiplex PCR; TCRdb keeps only in-frame clonotypes and omits some of them. The data contain some 13,000 clones, about four fifths of them singletons. This specimen was peripheral blood, taken before any cancer treatment. The receptors stem from a male donor aged 60 or over with stage I lung adenocarcinoma. The CDR3 runs from the conserved cysteine through the conserved F or W. D genes are given only for firm matches. The size field is filled for only some rows; it gives once, few, many or a size class.

V	size	J	D	CDR3	DNA
TRBV4-3	NA	TRBJ2-5	TRBD1	CASSRTGGQEETQYF	TGCGCCAGCAGCCGGACAGGGGGCCAAGAAGAGACCCAGTACTTC
TRBV2	NA	TRBJ1-5	NA	CASSVREGYQPQHF	TGTGCCAGCAGTGTTAGAGAAGGGTATCAGCCCCAGCATTTT
TRBV2	NA	TRBJ2-1	TRBD2	CASSVQVFGTSGYNEQFF	TGTGCCAGCAGTGTTCAAGTTTTCGGGACTAGCGGCTACAATGAGCAGTTCTTC
TRBV7-6	NA	TRBJ2-7	NA	CASSLEGGAGEQYF	TGTGCCAGCAGCTTAGAGGGCGGTGCGGGCGAGCAGTACTTC
TRBV29-1	NA	TRBJ2-7	TRBD2	CSARTSYEQYF	TGCAGCGCCCGGACTAGTTACGAGCAGTACTTC
TRBV7-9	NA	TRBJ1-1	NA	CASSTSGDGENTEAFF	TGTGCCAGCAGCACCAGCGGCGACGGCGAGAACACTGAAGCTTTCTTT
TRBV18	NA	TRBJ1-5	TRBD1	CASSPDRGGNQPQHF	TGTGCCAGCTCACCGGACAGGGGGGGCAATCAGCCCCAGCATTTT
TRBV18	NA	TRBJ1-1	TRBD1	CASSPQGTGGNTEAFF	TGTGCCAGCTCACCCCAGGGGACAGGGGGGAACACTGAAGCTTTCTTT
TRBV7-9	NA	TRBJ2-2	NA	CASSGWLQSTGELFF	TGTGCCAGCAGCGGGTGGTTACAGAGCACCGGGGAGCTGTTTTTT
TRBV9	NA	TRBJ2-6	NA	CASSDEASGANVLTF	TGTGCCAGCAGCGATGAGGCCTCTGGGGCCAACGTCCTGACTTTC
TRBV9	NA	TRBJ2-1	NA	CASSVDKASYNEQFF	TGTGCCAGCAGCGTAGATAAGGCCTCCTACAATGAGCAGTTCTTC
TRBV5-1	NA	TRBJ2-7	TRBD2	CASSLDRSGRGEQYF	TGCGCCAGCAGCTTGGATCGTAGCGGGAGGGGTGAGCAGTACTTC
TRBV28	NA	TRBJ2-7	TRBD1	CASSSPGTGGGEQYF	TGTGCCAGCAGTTCTCCCGGGACAGGGGGCGGAGAGCAGTACTTC
TRBV5-1	NA	TRBJ2-7	NA	CASSLAGRGAYEQYF	TGCGCCAGCAGCTTGGCCGGCCGCGGGGCCTACGAGCAGTACTTC
TRBV6-6	NA	TRBJ2-1	NA	CASSRDVYNEQFF	TGTGCCAGCAGTAGGGACGTCTACAATGAGCAGTTCTTC
TRBV5-1	NA	TRBJ2-2	NA	CASSLRWGSGELFF	TGCGCCAGCAGCTTGCGCTGGGGATCCGGGGAGCTGTTTTTT
TRBV28	once	TRBJ2-7	TRBD1	CASKRTGRSYEQYF	TGTGCCAGCAAAAGGACAGGGAGATCCTACGAGCAGTACTTC
TRBV28	NA	TRBJ1-5	NA	CASSWTYDQPQHF	TGTGCCAGCAGCTGGACGTACGATCAGCCCCAGCATTTT
TRBV9	NA	TRBJ2-1	TRBD2	CASSPFGGRRYNEQFF	TGTGCCAGCAGCCCCTTTGGCGGGAGGCGTTACAATGAGCAGTTCTTC
TRBV11-2	NA	TRBJ2-4	NA	CASSSGVPAKNIQYF	TGTGCCAGCAGCTCAGGGGTCCCAGCCAAAAACATTCAGTACTTC
TRBV4-2	NA	TRBJ2-7	NA	CASSLATSYEQYF	TGTGCCAGCAGCTTGGCGACTTCCTACGAGCAGTACTTC
TRBV7-9	NA	TRBJ1-4	NA	CASSLGQSEKLFF	TGTGCCAGCAGCTTAGGGCAGAGTGAAAAACTGTTTTTT
TRBV5-1	few	TRBJ1-1	TRBD1	CASSPGQVLAEAFF	TGCGCCAGCAGCCCGGGACAGGTTTTGGCTGAAGCTTTCTTT
TRBV28	NA	TRBJ2-1	NA	CASSLTGWSSNEQFF	TGTGCCAGCAGCCTAACAGGGTGGAGTTCAAATGAGCAGTTCTTC
TRBV2	NA	TRBJ1-6	NA	CASSGQPNSPLHF	TGTGCCAGCAGTGGACAGCCTAATTCACCCCTCCACTTT
TRBV5-1	NA	TRBJ2-1	TRBD2	CASSSPKGLAGYEQFF	TGCGCCAGCAGCTCCCCAAAGGGGCTAGCGGGATATGAGCAGTTCTTC
TRBV5-4	NA	TRBJ2-3	TRBD1	CASSKPGQGGQLKYF	TGTGCCAGCAGCAAACCGGGACAGGGTGGTCAGCTGAAGTATTTT
TRBV18	NA	TRBJ2-1	NA	CASSPPGTGTYNEQFF	TGTGCCAGCTCACCCCCCGGAACAGGAACCTACAATGAGCAGTTCTTC
TRBV15	NA	TRBJ1-1	NA	CATSRATQGNTEAFF	TGTGCCACCAGCAGAGCGACTCAGGGGAACACTGAAGCTTTCTTT
TRBV2	NA	TRBJ2-7	NA	CASSGRVEQYF	TGTGCCAGCAGTGGGAGGGTCGAGCAGTACTTC
TRBV19	NA	TRBJ1-1	NA	CASSLGGEAFF	TGTGCCAGTAGTTTGGGCGGTGAAGCTTTCTTT
TRBV30	NA	TRBJ1-2	TRBD1	CAWSDPPGTGGFGWHGYTF	TGTGCCTGGAGTGACCCTCCCGGGACAGGGGGCTTCGGGTGGCATGGCTACACCTTC
TRBV7-9	NA	TRBJ2-1	TRBD2	CASSLDGGGEQFF	TGTGCCAGCAGCTTAGATGGCGGGGGTGAGCAGTTCTTC
TRBV25-1	NA	TRBJ1-6	NA	CASSDLGGGGSPLHF	TGTGCCAGCAGTGACCTCGGAGGGGGAGGTTCACCCCTCCACTTT
TRBV6-5	NA	TRBJ2-5	NA	CASSQGRGETQYF	TGTGCCAGCAGCCAGGGGCGTGGGGAGACCCAGTACTTC
TRBV19	NA	TRBJ2-1	NA	CASSPRPHNEQFF	TGTGCCAGTAGTCCCCGACCCCACAATGAGCAGTTCTTC